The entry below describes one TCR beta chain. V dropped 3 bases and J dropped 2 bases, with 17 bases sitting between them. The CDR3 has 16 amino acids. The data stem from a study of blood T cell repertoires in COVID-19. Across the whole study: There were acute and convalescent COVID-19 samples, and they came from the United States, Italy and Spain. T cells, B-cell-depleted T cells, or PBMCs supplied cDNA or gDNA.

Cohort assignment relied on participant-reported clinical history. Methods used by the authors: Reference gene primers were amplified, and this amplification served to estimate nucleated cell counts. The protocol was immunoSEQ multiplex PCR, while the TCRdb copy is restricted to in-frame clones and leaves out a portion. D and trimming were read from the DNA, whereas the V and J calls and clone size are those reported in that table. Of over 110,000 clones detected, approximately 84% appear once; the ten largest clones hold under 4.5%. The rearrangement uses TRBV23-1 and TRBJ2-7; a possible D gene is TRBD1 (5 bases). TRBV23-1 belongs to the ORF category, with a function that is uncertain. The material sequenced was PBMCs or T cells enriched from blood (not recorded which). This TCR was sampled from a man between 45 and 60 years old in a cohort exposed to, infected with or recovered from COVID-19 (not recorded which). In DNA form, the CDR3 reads TGCGCCAGCAGTCATCTCCGACAGTGTAGCACCTACGAGCAGTACTTC. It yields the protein CASSHLRQCSTYEQYF.